This TCR beta chain was obtained from a study of blood T cells in healthy people across ages. Trimming pared 4 bases from V and 8 bases from J, leaving 18 bases between. The CDR3 sequence is 14 residues long. Germline CDR1 SQVTM, CDR2 ANQGSEA. Combining a sample-barcoded 5' primer with a J-beta primer mix, a second PCR ran for roughly 6 to 12 cycles. TCRdb re-analysed the 5' RACE reads in MiXCR, keeping a single row per CDR3 protein. The table lists fewer than 2 million distinct CDR3 sequences, about two fifths of them singletons. Sequences were obtained from blood. This chain connects TRBV29-1 to TRBJ2-1; D gene uncertain. This sequence originates from a human donor in good health. CDR3 bases: TGCAGCGTTGCTGTCCCAACCCTTAAGGATGAGCAGTTCTTC. This sequence encodes CSVAVPTLKDEQFF.